This T cell receptor beta chain emerged from a study of CD8+ T cells in alopecia areata. Note on this clone: Mouse germline and gene names are used. The read ends 4 residues shy of where the CDR3 ends; the end is completed using the germline J gene.

The germline gives CDR1 NNHNN, CDR2 SYGAGS (reference sequence). V was pared by 4 bases and J by 3 bases, with 8 bases between. The CDR3 spans 12 residues. After isolation, RNA underwent reverse transcription to generate cDNA as the sequencing template. The repertoire was sequenced with immunoSEQ multiplex PCR; TCRdb's copy has only in-frame clones and lacks some. The sample yields 15,000 to 20,000 clones, without any singletons. Cells that came from pooled cutaneous lymph nodes were sorted using CD4, CD8alpha, NKG2D, NKG2ACE and other markers. The gene calls are TRBV13-2 and TRBJ2-7, with D possibly being TRBD2 (6 bases). This receptor was taken from a C3H/HeJ mouse with alopecia areata. The MHC haplotype of the strain is H2-k. The sequencing sample was made of CD8+ T cells sorted from a lymph node. The CDR3 protein is CASGTGLYEQYF. CDR3 bases read: TGTGCCAGCGGTACGGGACTCTAT.